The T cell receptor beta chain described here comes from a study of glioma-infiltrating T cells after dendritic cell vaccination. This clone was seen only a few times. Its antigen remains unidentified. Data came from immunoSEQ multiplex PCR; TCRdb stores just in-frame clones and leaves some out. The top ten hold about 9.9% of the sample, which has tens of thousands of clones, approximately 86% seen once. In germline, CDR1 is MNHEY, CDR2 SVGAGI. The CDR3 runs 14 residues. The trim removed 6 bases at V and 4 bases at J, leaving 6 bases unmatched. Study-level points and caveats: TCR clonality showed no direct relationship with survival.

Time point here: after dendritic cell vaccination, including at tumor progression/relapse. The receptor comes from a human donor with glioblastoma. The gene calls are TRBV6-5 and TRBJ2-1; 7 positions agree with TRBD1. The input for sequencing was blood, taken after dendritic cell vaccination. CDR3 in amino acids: CASSLGRGYNEQFF. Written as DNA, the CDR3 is TGTGCCAGCAGCCTCGGCAGGGGGTACAATGAGCAGTTCTTC.